These T cell receptor beta chains were read from a single sample in a study of T cell clones after liver transplantation. Sequencing used immunoSEQ multiplex PCR; TCRdb keeps in-frame clones, though not all of them. The repertoire consists of around 77,000 clones, with about 80% occurring once and the leading ten covering approximately 0.73%. The sample consisted of CD4+ T cells from blood, taken 12 months after liver transplant. These receptors were collected from a human patient who received a liver transplant. Some T cells may originate from the graft donor. Each CDR3 is given without its conserved first and last residue. D genes are given only for firm matches.

j_gene,d_gene,v_gene,CDR3aa
TRBJ2-6,TRBD1,TRBV6-1,ASRTGGSGANVLT
TRBJ1-1,-,TRBV18,ASSIQGSNTEAF
TRBJ1-1,TRBD1,TRBV5-1,ASSTKGQGGTEAF
TRBJ1-3,-,TRBV28,ASKEGGSGNTIY
TRBJ2-1,-,TRBV2,ASSEGPGPGQF
TRBJ2-3,TRBD2,TRBV7-9,ASSATTSGSTDTQY
TRBJ2-1,-,TRBV7-7,ASSQTKGNEQF
TRBJ2-7,-,TRBV28,ASRDSSLYEQY
TRBJ2-7,TRBD2,TRBV10-1,AQPELAGGPLGSYEQY
TRBJ2-7,-,TRBV7-6,ASSLGGGVHYEQY
TRBJ1-5,-,TRBV10-3,AISDDSRNQPQH
TRBJ2-6,-,TRBV29-1,SVGVWSSGANVLT
TRBJ2-1,-,TRBV5-4,ASSSQRRPGEQF
TRBJ2-1,-,TRBV7-2,ASSFREGIYNEQF
TRBJ2-7,TRBD1,TRBV10-3,AISRGAIRDSSYEQY
TRBJ1-3,-,TRBV29-1,SVDPNNGNTIY
TRBJ1-2,TRBD1,TRBV6-5,AVYRGPEYGYT
TRBJ1-1,-,TRBV11-2,ASSLGSGIRNTEAF
TRBJ1-2,-,TRBV6-6,ASSFMDNYGYT
TRBJ2-1,TRBD2,TRBV19,ASRGPGGSSYNEQF
TRBJ2-1,-,TRBV29-1,SVRTQGPGYEQF
TRBJ2-7,TRBD2,TRBV9,ASSLSGLAGVYEQY
TRBJ2-2,TRBD2,TRBV19,ASTNPGLRNTGELF
TRBJ1-1,TRBD1,TRBV18,ASSPLGTAETMAF
TRBJ2-7,-,TRBV7-2,ASTPSTGLEQY
TRBJ2-7,TRBD2,TRBV7-2,ASRHDPAGAYEQY
TRBJ2-6,-,TRBV19,ASSIRGHSGANVLT
TRBJ2-5,TRBD2,TRBV11-2,ASSPGLAGGPRETQY
TRBJ1-5,-,TRBV30,AWSSGVGPQH
TRBJ2-7,TRBD2,TRBV6-6,ASSYITSDRSYEQY
TRBJ2-5,-,TRBV5-4,ASSFPQGGETQY
TRBJ1-5,TRBD1,TRBV7-2,ASSLVAGGNQPQH
TRBJ2-7,TRBD2,TRBV9,ASNRREDSYEQY
TRBJ1-1,TRBD1,TRBV5-4,ASSLVLGQTEAF
TRBJ2-3,TRBD1,TRBV27,ASSSFTGVTDTQY
TRBJ2-3,-,TRBV29-1,SVERTSTDTQY
TRBJ1-4,-,TRBV25-1,ASSVGRTSEKLF
TRBJ1-5,-,TRBV28,ASSLAGGGQPQH
TRBJ2-7,TRBD1,TRBV6-6,ASSFQGQGPNEQY
TRBJ1-5,-,TRBV19,ASSIGGWWQPQH
TRBJ2-7,TRBD1,TRBV28,ASSLVGARGRREQY
TRBJ1-2,TRBD1,TRBV7-2,ASSSTQGAGYT
TRBJ2-5,-,TRBV7-3,ASSPGAGSQETQY
TRBJ2-7,-,TRBV19,ASSNRGGTDSYEQY
TRBJ1-2,-,TRBV5-1,ASSSYGTLGNYGYT
TRBJ1-1,-,TRBV30,AWSVHGETEAF
TRBJ2-5,-,TRBV2,ASSGRSRGETQY
TRBJ2-5,-,TRBV18,ASSPGLQETQY
TRBJ1-4,-,TRBV28,ASSGGGLNEKLF
TRBJ2-7,TRBD2,TRBV27,ASTPGGGFETEQY
TRBJ2-3,TRBD1,TRBV5-1,ASSLVGQASEGDTQY
TRBJ2-5,TRBD1,TRBV7-9,ASSLGDRGIQETQY
TRBJ1-1,-,TRBV27,ASSFAFNTEAF